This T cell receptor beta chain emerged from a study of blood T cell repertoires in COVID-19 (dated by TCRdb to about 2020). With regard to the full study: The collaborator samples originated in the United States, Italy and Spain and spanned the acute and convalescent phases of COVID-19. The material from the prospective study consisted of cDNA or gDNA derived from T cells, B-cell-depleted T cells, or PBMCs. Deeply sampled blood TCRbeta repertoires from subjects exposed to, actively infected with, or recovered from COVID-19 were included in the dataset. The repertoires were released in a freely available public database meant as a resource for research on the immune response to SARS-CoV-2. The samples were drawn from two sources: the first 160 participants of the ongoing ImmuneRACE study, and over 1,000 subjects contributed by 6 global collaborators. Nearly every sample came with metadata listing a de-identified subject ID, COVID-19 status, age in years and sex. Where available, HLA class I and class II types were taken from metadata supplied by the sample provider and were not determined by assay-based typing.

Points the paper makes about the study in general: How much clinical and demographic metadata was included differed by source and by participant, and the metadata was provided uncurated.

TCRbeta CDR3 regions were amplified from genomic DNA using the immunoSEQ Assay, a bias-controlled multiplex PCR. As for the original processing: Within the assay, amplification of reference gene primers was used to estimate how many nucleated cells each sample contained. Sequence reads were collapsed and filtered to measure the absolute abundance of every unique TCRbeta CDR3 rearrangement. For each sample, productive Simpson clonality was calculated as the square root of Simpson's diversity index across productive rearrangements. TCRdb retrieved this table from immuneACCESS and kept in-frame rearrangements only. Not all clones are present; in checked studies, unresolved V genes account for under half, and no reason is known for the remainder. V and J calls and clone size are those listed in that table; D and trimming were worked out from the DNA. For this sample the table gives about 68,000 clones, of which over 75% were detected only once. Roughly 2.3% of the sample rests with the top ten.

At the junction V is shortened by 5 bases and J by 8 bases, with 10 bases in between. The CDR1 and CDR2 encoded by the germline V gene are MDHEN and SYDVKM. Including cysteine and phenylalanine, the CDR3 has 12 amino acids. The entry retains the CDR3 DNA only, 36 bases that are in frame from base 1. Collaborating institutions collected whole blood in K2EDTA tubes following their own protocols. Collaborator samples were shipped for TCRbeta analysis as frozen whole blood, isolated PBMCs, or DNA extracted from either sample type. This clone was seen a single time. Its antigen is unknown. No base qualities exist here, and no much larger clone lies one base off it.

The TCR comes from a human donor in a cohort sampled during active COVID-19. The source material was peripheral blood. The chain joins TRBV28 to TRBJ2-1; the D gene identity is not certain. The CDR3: CASSVTGYEQFF. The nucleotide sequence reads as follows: TGTGCCAGCAGTGTTACCGGGTATGAGCAGTTCTTC.